One sample yielded the 13 T cell receptor beta chains listed below, sequenced in a study of CD8 T cells in ankylosing spondylitis. From the 5' RACE reads, TCRdb called clonotypes with MiXCR, one entry per CDR3 protein. The sample gives about 42,000 distinct CDR3 sequences, under 5% of which show up once; 4% to 4.5% is in the top ten. Sequencing used blood, either unsorted or a sorted T cell fraction (not recorded which). The receptors derive from a female donor with ankylosing spondylitis or in good health (not recorded which).

There are many counts of this clonotype. This rearrangement joins TRBV9 to TRBJ1-3, with no clear D. V was cut by 3 bases and J by 0 bases, with 10 bases left in between. Germline CDR1 SGDLS, CDR2 YYNGEE. The CDR3 is 15 residues long. The CDR3 DNA reads TGTGCCAGCAGCGCAGCAACTTACTCTGGAAACACCATATATTTT. It translates to CASSAATYSGNTIYF.

In this sample, this clonotype turned up many times. The V gene is TRBV9, the J gene TRBJ1-2; D perhaps matches TRBD1 (5 bases). The CDR3 has 14 residues. Between the trimmed V and J ends, which lost 4 bases and 4 bases, there was a span of 14 bases. Germline V lookup: CDR1 SGDLS, CDR2 YYNGEE. The DNA for the CDR3 is TGTGCCAGCAGCCTGACAGAGCAGTTCTATGGCTACACCTTC. The encoded protein is CASSLTEQFYGYTF.

This clonotype has at least ten counts. J is TRBJ1-4 and V is TRBV9, with 7 bases that match TRBD1. CDR3 size: 14 residues. Germline V gives CDR1 SGDLS, CDR2 YYNGEE. The J segment lost 7 bases and the V segment lost 0 bases, leaving 3 bases of the junction unmatched. CDR3 region: CASSVGQGGEKLFF. CDR3 DNA sequence: TGTGCCAGCAGCGTAGGACAGGGAGGTGAAAAACTGTTTTTT.

This clonotype was found many times. The V and J genes are TRBV9 and TRBJ2-1; TRBD2 matches 7 bases. The CDR3 runs to 15 residues. Losses at the gene ends were 0 bases for V and 7 bases for J; bases not matched to a gene: 7. Germline V gene sequence: CDR1 SGDLS, CDR2 YYNGEE. CDR3 sequence reads: CASSVGLAATNEQFF. DNA of the CDR3: TGTGCCAGCAGCGTAGGGCTAGCGGCGACAAATGAGCAGTTCTTC.

This clonotype was found many times. The chain employs TRBV9 and TRBJ1-2; D is ambiguous. Trimming shortened V by 2 bases and J by 4 bases, and 12 bases separated the two germline ends. The CDR3 consists of 14 residues. Germline V gene sequence: CDR1 SGDLS, CDR2 YYNGEE. The CDR3 sequence is CASSVLAEGYGYTF. DNA of the CDR3: TGTGCCAGCAGCGTCTTAGCAGAGGGCTATGGCTACACCTTC.

This clonotype was seen repeatedly, ten times or more. This chain connects TRBV9 to TRBJ2-7; 8 nucleotides align to TRBD2. The CDR3 spans 16 residues. V was pared by 4 bases and J by 2 bases, with 11 bases of the junction left unmatched. The V gene's germline CDR1 is SGDLS and CDR2 YYNGEE. The CDR3 bases are TGTGCCAGCAGCACAGGCGGGGGGCTAAGCACCTACGAGCAGTACTTC. Protein: CASSTGGGLSTYEQYF.

This clonotype was observed many times. This chain links TRBV9 with TRBJ2-7; TRBD1 matches at 8 bases. Germline CDR1 is SGDLS and CDR2 is YYNGEE. V shed 4 bases, J shed 2 bases, and the junction held 2 bases outside the gene matches. This CDR3 is 13 amino acids long. CDR3 in DNA: TGTGCCAGCAGCTCGACAGGGGCCTACGAGCAGTACTTC. Amino acid sequence: CASSSTGAYEQYF.

This clonotype showed up many times. The chain recombines TRBV9 with TRBJ2-7, with 7 bases matching TRBD2. J was trimmed by 3 bases and V by 0 bases; bases with no gene match: 6. The CDR3 is 15 amino acids. Germline CDR1 and CDR2: SGDLS and YYNGEE. The CDR3 nucleotides are TGTGCCAGCAGCGTAGGGGGGGGAGGAGACTACGAGCAGTACTTC. Residues: CASSVGGGGDYEQYF.

Note on this clonotype: Germline and junction disagree at one end, which may indicate a read error. The chain links TRBV9 to TRBJ1-2; D is perhaps TRBD1 (6 bases). CDR3 length: 15 amino acids. The germline CDR1 and CDR2 sequences are SGDLS and YYNGEE. The CDR3 region is CASSLRTAEAYGYTF. CDR3 in DNA: TGTGCCAGCAGCCTCCGGACAGCAGAAGCGTATGGCTACACCTTT. Combining the CDR3 with reference TRBV9 and TRBJ1-2 gives the whole variable domain DSGVTQTPKHLITATGQRVTLRCSPRSGDLSVYWYQQSLDQGLQFLIQYYNGEERAKGNILERFSAQQFPDLHSELNLSSLELGDSALYFCASSLRTAEAYGYTFGSGTRLTVV.

This clonotype came up many times. CDR3: CASSVGHLSTDTQYF. The CDR3 DNA reads TGTGCCAGCAGCGTAGGACACCTTAGCACAGATACGCAGTATTTT. V and J are TRBV9 and TRBJ2-3; D gene ambiguous. The germline V gene encodes CDR1 SGDLS and CDR2 YYNGEE. Between the trimmed V and J ends, which lost 0 bases and 0 bases, there was a span of 8 bases. The CDR3 has 15 amino acids.

This clonotype was seen many times. The V call is TRBV9, the J call TRBJ2-4, with D possibly being TRBD1 or TRBD2 (5 bases each). Between the trimmed V and J ends, which lost 6 bases and 3 bases, there was a span of 16 bases. The V gene's germline CDR1 is SGDLS and CDR2 YYNGEE. This CDR3 contains 15 residues. In DNA, the CDR3 is TGTGCCAGCAACAGTCCGGGGCTGGACAAAAACATTCAGTACTTC. Its translation is CASNSPGLDKNIQYF.

In its sample, this clonotype was seen many times. The chain joins TRBV9 to TRBJ2-7; D is undetermined. Trimming pared 4 bases from V and 2 bases from J, leaving 13 bases between. This CDR3 has 14 amino acids. Germline CDR1 SGDLS, CDR2 YYNGEE. CDR3 nucleotide sequence: TGTGCCAGCAGCCTATCAGCCCTGACCTACGAGCAGTACTTC. Translating it yields CASSLSALTYEQYF.

This clonotype was observed at least ten times. The chain is built from TRBV9 and TRBJ2-7, with TRBD1 identical over 8 bases. The trim removed 4 bases at V and 0 bases at J, leaving 6 bases unmatched. The CDR3 length is 15 residues. Germline V lookup: CDR1 SGDLS, CDR2 YYNGEE. The CDR3 bases are TGTGCCAGCAGCCCGTCGGGGACAGGCTCCTACGAGCAGTACTTC. Amino acid sequence: CASSPSGTGSYEQYF.